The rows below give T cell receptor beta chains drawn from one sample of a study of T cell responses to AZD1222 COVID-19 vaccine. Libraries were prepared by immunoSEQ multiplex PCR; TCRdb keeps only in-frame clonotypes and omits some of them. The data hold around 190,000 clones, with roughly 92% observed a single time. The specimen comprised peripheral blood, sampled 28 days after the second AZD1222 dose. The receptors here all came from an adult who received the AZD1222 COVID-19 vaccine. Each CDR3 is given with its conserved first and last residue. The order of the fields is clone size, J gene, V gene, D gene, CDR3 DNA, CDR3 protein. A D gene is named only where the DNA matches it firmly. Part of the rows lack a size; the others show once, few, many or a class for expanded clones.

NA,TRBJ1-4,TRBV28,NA,TGTGCCAGCAGGGAAGCAACTAATGAAAAACTGTTTTTT,CASREATNEKLFF
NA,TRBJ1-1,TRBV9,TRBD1,TGTGCCAGCAGCGTAGTAGGACAGGGATCTTCTGAAGCTTTCTTT,CASSVVGQGSSEAFF
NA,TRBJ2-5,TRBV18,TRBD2,TGTGCCAGCTCACCACGACGGCGGCTAGCGGGAGGGCCGGGGGAGACCCAGTACTTC,CASSPRRRLAGGPGETQYF
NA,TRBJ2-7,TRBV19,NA,TGTGCCAGTAGTATTTCTGGGCAGATTTACGAGCAGTACTTC,CASSISGQIYEQYF
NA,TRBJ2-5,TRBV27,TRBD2,TGTGCCAGCAGTTTACTAGCGGGAGGGAAAGAGACCCAGTACTTC,CASSLLAGGKETQYF
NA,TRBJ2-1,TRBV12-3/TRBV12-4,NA,TGTGCCAGCAGTTCCTATACTGATGAGCAGTTCTTC,CASSSYTDEQFF
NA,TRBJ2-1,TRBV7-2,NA,TGTGCCAGCAGCCCCTGGGGGGGCGCTTGGTTCTTC,CASSPWGGAWFF
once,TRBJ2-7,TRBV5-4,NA,TGTGCCAGCAGCTTGCAGGGGTTCGCCTACGAGCAGTACTTC,CASSLQGFAYEQYF
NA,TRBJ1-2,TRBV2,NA,TGTGCCAGCATGCTCAGGGGCAGCCATGGCTACACCTTC,CASMLRGSHGYTF
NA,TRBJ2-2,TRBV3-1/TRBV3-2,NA,TGTGCCAGCAGCCAAGTGTTAGCTGTGGAGCTGTTTTTT,CASSQVLAVELFF
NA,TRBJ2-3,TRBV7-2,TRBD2,TGTGCCAGCAGCTTAGTCGGGGGGGGCACAGATACGCAGTATTTT,CASSLVGGGTDTQYF
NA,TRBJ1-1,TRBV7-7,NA,TGTGCCAGCAGCTACAGGAGGAGGGTATCAGGGAACACTGAAGCTTTCTTT,CASSYRRRVSGNTEAFF
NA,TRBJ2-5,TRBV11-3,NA,TGTGCCAGCAGCTTAGATAGCGTGGGACAAGAGACCCAGTACTTC,CASSLDSVGQETQYF
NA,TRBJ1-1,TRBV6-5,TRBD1,TGTGCCAGCAGCCCCGACAGGGATGTGACTGAAGCTTTCTTT,CASSPDRDVTEAFF
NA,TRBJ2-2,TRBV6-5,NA,TGTGCCAGCCAGAACGCGAACACCGGGGAGCTGTTTTTT,CASQNANTGELFF
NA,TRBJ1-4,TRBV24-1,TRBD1,TGTGCCACCAGTGACGGAGGACAGGGCCCTAATGAAAAACTGTTTTTT,CATSDGGQGPNEKLFF
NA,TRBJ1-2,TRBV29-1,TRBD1,TGCAGCGTACCCGGGACAGGGGCTAACTATGGCTACACCTTC,CSVPGTGANYGYTF
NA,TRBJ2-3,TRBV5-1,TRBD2,TGCGCCAGCAGCTGGTGGACTAGCGGGGCCGAGAAAGATACGCAGTATTTT,CASSWWTSGAEKDTQYF
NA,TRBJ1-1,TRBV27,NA,TGTGCCAGCAGTTTATCGAGGAACACTGAAGCTTTCTTT,CASSLSRNTEAFF
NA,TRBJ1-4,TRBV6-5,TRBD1,TGTGCCAGCAGTTCCACGACAGGGATTAATGAAAAACTGTTTTTT,CASSSTTGINEKLFF
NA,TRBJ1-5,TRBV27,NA,TGTGCCAGCAGTCAGGGAATTAGTCAGCCCCAGCATTTT,CASSQGISQPQHF
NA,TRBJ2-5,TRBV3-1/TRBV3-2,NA,TGTGCCAGCAGCCAAGGATCGCGCCAAGAGACCCAGTACTTC,CASSQGSRQETQYF
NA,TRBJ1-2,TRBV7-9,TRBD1,TGTGCCAGCAGCCGGGACAGCCACTCTGGTGGCTACACCTTC,CASSRDSHSGGYTF
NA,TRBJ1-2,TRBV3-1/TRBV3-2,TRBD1,TGTGCCAGCAGCCCCCGGGACAGGGAGAACTATGGCTACACCTTC,CASSPRDRENYGYTF
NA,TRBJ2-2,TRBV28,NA,TGTGCCAGCAGTCTCTGGGGCGCGAACACCGGGGAGCTGTTTTTT,CASSLWGANTGELFF
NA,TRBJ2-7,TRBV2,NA,TGTGCCAGCAGGGGGGGGGCATGGTCCTACGAGCAGTACTTC,CASRGGAWSYEQYF
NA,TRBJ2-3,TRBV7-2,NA,TGTGCCAGCAGCTTAACGGGTGGCGATACGCAGTATTTT,CASSLTGGDTQYF
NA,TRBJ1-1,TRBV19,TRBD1,TGTGCCAGTGGTAACGACAGGGGGCGAAGGAACACTGAAGCTTTCTTT,CASGNDRGRRNTEAFF
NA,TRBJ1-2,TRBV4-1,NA,TGCGCCAGCAGCCAAGATGAATCCAGGCCCGGCTACACCTTC,CASSQDESRPGYTF
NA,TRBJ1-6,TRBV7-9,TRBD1,TGTGCCAGCAGCTTGGTACAGGGGGATTCACCCCTCCACTTT,CASSLVQGDSPLHF
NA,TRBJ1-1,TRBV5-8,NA,TGTGCCAGCAGCTTGGTCCCGAACACTGAAGCTTTCTTT,CASSLVPNTEAFF
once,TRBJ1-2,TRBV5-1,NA,TGCGCCAGCAGCCAAGAGACGTTCTTTTATGGGGGCTACACCTTC,CASSQETFFYGGYTF
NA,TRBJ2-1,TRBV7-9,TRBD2,TGTGCCAGCAGCTTGGGGGGACTAGCGGGGGCCGGCCCGCACAATGAGCAGTTCTTC,CASSLGGLAGAGPHNEQFF
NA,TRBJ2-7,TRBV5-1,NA,TGCGCCAGCAGCTTCACACTGTCCTACGAGCAGTACTTC,CASSFTLSYEQYF
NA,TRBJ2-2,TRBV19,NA,TGTGCCAGTAGTCCCATCACGGGACTCTTTATTGCCGGGGAGCTGTTTTTT,CASSPITGLFIAGELFF
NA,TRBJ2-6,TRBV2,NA,TGTGCCAGCAGTGGTCGCACTGGGGCCAACGTCCTGACTTTC,CASSGRTGANVLTF
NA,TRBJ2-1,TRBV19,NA,TGTGCCAGTAGTAACCCCCGGGGACGCGATACAAATGAGCAGTTCTTC,CASSNPRGRDTNEQFF
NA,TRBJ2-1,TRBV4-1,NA,TGCGCCAGCAGCCAAGACAGACTAGTGAATGAGCAGTTCTTC,CASSQDRLVNEQFF
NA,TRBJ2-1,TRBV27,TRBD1,TGTGCCAGCAGTCATGGACAGGACAATGAGCAGTTCTTC,CASSHGQDNEQFF
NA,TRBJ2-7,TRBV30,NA,TGTGCCTGGACAGGCTCCTACGAGCAGTACTTC,CAWTGSYEQYF
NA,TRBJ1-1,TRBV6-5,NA,TGTGCCAGCAGTTACTCTTCCAGGGGACGGAACACTGAAGCTTTCTTT,CASSYSSRGRNTEAFF
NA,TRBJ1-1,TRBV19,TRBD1,TGTGCCAGTAGTATAGCCGGGACAGGGACCACTGAAGCTTTCTTT,CASSIAGTGTTEAFF
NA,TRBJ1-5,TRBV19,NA,TGTGCCAGTACCCTCAGGGGTCGAAATCAGCCCCAGCATTTT,CASTLRGRNQPQHF
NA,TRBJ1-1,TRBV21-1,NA,TGTGCCAGCAACTCAAAGGGAGCTTTCTTT,CASNSKGAFF
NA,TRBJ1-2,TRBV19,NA,TGTGCCAGTAGTGCGGCCTCCAGGGGTTCGAGCTATGGCTACACCTTC,CASSAASRGSSYGYTF
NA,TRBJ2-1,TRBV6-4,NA,TGTGCCAGCAGTCCGGGGGGCGGGGGCGATGAGCAGTTCTTC,CASSPGGGGDEQFF
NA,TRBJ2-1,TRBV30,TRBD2,TGTGCCTGGCGTAAGTCCCCTAGCGGGAGTTACAATGAGCAGTTCTTC,CAWRKSPSGSYNEQFF
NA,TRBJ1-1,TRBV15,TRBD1,TGTGCCACCAAGCAGGGGGTGAACACTGAAGCTTTCTTT,CATKQGVNTEAFF